This T cell receptor (beta chain) was documented in a study of blood T cell repertoires in COVID-19. Study as a whole: Acute and convalescent COVID-19 samples came from the United States, Italy and Spain.

Data came from immunoSEQ multiplex PCR; TCRdb stores just in-frame clones and leaves some out. This sample yields approximately 240,000 clones, of which around 90% are seen a single time; around 0.83% belongs to the top ten. The CDR3 extends over 14 amino acids. The V and J ends lost 3 bases and 5 bases respectively, with 13 bases between them. Germline CDR1 MNHEY, CDR2 SMNVEV (reference sequence). Sequencing was performed on peripheral blood. The TCR was taken from a man aged 25 to 45 with COVID-19, enrolled during active disease. The chain couples TRBV27 to TRBJ1-2, with TRBD1 as a possible D gene (5 bases). The CDR3 nucleotides are TGTGCCAGCAGTTTTCGCGGGGACGGGTATGGCTACACCTTC. Its protein product is CASSFRGDGYGYTF.